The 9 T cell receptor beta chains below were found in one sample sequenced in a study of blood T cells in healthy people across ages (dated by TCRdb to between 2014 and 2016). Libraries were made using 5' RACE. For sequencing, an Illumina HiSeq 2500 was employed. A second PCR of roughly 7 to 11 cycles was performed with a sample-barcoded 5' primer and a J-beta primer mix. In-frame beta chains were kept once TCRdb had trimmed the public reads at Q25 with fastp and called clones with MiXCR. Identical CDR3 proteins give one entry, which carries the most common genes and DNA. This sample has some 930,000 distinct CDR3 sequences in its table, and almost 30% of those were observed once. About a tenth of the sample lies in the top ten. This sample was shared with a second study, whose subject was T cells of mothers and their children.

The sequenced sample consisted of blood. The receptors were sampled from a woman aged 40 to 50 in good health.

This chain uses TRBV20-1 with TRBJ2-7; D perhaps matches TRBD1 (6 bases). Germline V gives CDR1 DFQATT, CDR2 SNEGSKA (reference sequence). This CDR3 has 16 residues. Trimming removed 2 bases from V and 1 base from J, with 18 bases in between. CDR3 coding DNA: TGCAGTGCTAGACCTCTGCCCCGGGACACGTCCTACGAGCAGTACTTC. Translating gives CSARPLPRDTSYEQYF.

DNA for the CDR3: TGTGCCAGCAGCCCCGGTTCCGGACAGAATCAGCCCCAGCATTTT. Residues: CASSPGSGQNQPQHF. The V call is TRBV7-2, the J call TRBJ1-5; D might be TRBD1 (6 bases). The CDR3 contains 15 residues. Trimming stripped 5 bases from V and 4 bases from J, with 15 bases between. CDR1 SGHTA and CDR2 FQGNSA come from the germline V gene.

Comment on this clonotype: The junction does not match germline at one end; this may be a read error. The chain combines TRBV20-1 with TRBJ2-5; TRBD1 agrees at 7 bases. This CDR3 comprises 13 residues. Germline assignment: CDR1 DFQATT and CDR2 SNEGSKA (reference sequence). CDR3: CCAPRQGQETQYF. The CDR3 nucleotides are TGCTGTGCTCCTAGACAGGGTCAAGAGACCCAGTACTTC.

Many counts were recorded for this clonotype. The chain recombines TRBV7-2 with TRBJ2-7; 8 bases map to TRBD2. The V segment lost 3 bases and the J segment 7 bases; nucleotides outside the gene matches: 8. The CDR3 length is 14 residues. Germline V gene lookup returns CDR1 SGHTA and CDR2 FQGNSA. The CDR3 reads CASSLAGGGVEQYF. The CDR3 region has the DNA TGTGCCAGCAGCTTGGCGGGGGGCGGGGTAGAGCAGTACTTC. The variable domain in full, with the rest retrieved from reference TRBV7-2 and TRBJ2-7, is GAGVSQSPSNKVTEKGKDVELRCDPISGHTALYWYRQSLGQGLEFLIYFQGNSAPDKSGLPSDRFSAERTGGSVSTLTIQRTQQEDSAVYLCASSLAGGGVEQYFGPGTRLTVT.

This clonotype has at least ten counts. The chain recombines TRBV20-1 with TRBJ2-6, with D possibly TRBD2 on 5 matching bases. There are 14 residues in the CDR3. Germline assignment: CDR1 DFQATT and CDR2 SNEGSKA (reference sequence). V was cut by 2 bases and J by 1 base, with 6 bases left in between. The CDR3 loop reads CSARRGSGANVLTF. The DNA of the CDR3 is TGCAGTGCTAGACGGGGTTCTGGGGCCAACGTCCTGACTTTC.

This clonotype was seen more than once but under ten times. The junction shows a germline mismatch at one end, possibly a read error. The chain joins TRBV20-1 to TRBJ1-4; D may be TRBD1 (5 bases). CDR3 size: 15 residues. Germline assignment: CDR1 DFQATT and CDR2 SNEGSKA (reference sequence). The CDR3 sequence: CSASEGVGEGEKLFF. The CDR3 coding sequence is TGCAGTGCTAGCGAGGGTGTGGGTGAAGGGGAAAAGCTGTTTTTT.

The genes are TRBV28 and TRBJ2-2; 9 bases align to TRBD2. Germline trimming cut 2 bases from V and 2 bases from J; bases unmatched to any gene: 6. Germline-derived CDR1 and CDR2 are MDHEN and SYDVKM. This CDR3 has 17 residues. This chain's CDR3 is CASSLMSLAGNTGELFF. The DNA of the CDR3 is TGTGCCAGCAGTTTAATGTCACTAGCGGGCAACACCGGGGAGCTGTTTTTT.

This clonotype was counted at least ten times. The CDR3 region is CASRPTANNYGYTF. Here the CDR3 DNA reads TGTGCCAGCAGGCCGACGGCTAATAACTATGGCTACACCTTC. The rearrangement joins TRBV28 to TRBJ1-2, with D unclear. V was pared by 6 bases and J by 1 base, with 12 bases between. Germline V gives CDR1 MDHEN, CDR2 SYDVKM. The CDR3 sequence is 14 residues long.

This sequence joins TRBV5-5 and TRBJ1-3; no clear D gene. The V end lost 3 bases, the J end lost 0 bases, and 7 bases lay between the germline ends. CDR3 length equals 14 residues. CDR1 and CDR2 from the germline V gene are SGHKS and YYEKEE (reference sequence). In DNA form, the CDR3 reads TGTGCCAGCAGCTCATACGCCTCTGGAAACACCATATATTTT. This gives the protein CASSSYASGNTIYF. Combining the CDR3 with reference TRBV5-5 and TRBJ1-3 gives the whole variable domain DAGVTQSPTHLIKTRGQQVTLRCSPISGHKSVSWYQQVLGQGPQFIFQYYEKEERGRGNFPDRFSARQFPNYSSELNVNALLLGDSALYLCASSSYASGNTIYFGEGSWLTVV.